This entry features one TCR beta chain sequence. The data were obtained in a study of cytomegalovirus exposure and HLA in healthy donors. Study background: Earlier results showed approximately 120 million unique TCR beta sequences derived from approximately 170 million T cells.

The CDR3 sequence is 15 residues long. V lost 5 bases, J lost 5 bases, and 9 bases stayed unmatched. CDR1 is SEHNR and CDR2 is FQNEAQ in the germline V gene (reference sequence). The PCR contained 60 Vbeta and 13 Jbeta primers. Profiled with immunoSEQ multiplex PCR; TCRdb holds only in-frame clones, not every one. In the table there are more than 110,000 clones, about four fifths of which are singletons. The material sequenced was PBMCs. The source is a young man in good health and CMV-seronegative. The J gene is TRBJ2-1, the V gene TRBV7-9; 7 nucleotides agree with TRBD1. The CDR3 sequence: CASSAQPGTDNEQFF. The CDR3 DNA reads TGTGCCAGCAGCGCCCAACCCGGGACAGACAATGAGCAGTTCTTC.